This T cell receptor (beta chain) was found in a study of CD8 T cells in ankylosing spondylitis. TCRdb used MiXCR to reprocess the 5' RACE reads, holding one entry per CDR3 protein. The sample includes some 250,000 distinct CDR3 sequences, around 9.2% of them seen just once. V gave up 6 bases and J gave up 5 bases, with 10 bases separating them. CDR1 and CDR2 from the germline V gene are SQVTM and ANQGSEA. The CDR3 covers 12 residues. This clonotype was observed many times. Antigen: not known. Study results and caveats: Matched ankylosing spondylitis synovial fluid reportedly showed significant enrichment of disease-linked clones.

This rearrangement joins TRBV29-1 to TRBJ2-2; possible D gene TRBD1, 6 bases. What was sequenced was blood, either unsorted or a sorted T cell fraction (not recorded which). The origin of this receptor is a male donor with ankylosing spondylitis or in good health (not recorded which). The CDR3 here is CSVPRGTGELFF. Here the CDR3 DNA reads TGCAGCGTCCCAAGGGGGACCGGGGAGCTGTTTTTT.